The entry below gives a single TCR beta chain sequence along with its context. The specificity of this receptor is unknown. Base qualities are not recorded, but no much larger clone differs from it by a single base. This sample is drawn from a study of PD-1 blockade in classical Hodgkin lymphoma (dated by TCRdb to between 2020 and 2021). Background on the whole study: A peripheral blood immune signature of response to PD-1 blockade in classical Hodgkin lymphoma was defined using TCR beta sequencing and CyTOF.

CDR1 and CDR2 are drawn from the germline V gene (reference sequence): LNHDA, SQIVND. Reading from cysteine to phenylalanine, the CDR3 counts 11 amino acids. The DNA shown is the 33-base CDR3, in frame from base 1. Relative to germline, V is 3 bases shorter and J is 7 bases shorter, with 6 bases between their ends. The time point label, read with the paper, signifies: newly diagnosed, previously untreated cHL patient sample. As a comparison group for the relapsed/refractory trial patients, PBMCs from patients with newly diagnosed, previously untreated classical Hodgkin lymphoma were sequenced. Peripheral blood was collected in 8 mL Vacutainer Cell Preparation Tubes, from which PBMCs were isolated by centrifugation and then cryopreserved. The Qiagen DNeasy kit was used to extract genomic DNA both from unsorted PBMCs and from the negatively selected CD4+ and CD8+ fractions. TCR beta CDR3 regions were subjected to amplification by immunoSEQ multiplex PCR with primers that anneal to V and J segments. Amplification bias was minimized using a synthetic immune receptor repertoire, and residual bias was removed computationally after sequencing. In the paper's pipeline: Repertoire diversity was quantified as the Shannon entropy index using custom Python scripts. Unsorted, CD4+ and CD8+ repertoires were analyzed separately, except for combined analyses in which CD4+ and CD8+ sequences were merged in silico. Here the immuneACCESS table is served through TCRdb, limited to in-frame sequences with V and J called. Missing clones are a known gap in these copies; in checked studies unresolved V genes cover under half, and the rest lacks a known reason. The DNA was the basis for D and trimming; V, J and clone size are from that table. The sample table shows around 30,000 clones, and approximately 93% are seen once. The ten largest clones add up to 3.8% of the sample.

Broader findings and caveats from the paper: The study was restricted to a single clinical trial cohort, and the causes of repertoire differences, possibly disease activity or prior therapy, were left undefined. Baseline TCR diversity was reported as lower in newly diagnosed patients than in healthy donors, and lower still in relapsed/refractory patients.

Recombination linked TRBV19 to TRBJ2-5, with the D gene too uncertain to name. Sequenced: peripheral blood mononuclear cells (PBMCs). The sequence derives from a human donor with classical Hodgkin lymphoma. The CDR3 loop reads CASSISGTQYF. In nucleotide form, the sequence is TGTGCCAGTAGTATCTCAGGGACCCAGTACTTC.